One sample yielded the 29 T cell receptor beta chains listed below, sequenced in a study of blood T cell repertoires in COVID-19. Clones were read by immunoSEQ multiplex PCR, and TCRdb kept only the in-frame ones, dropping some. Counted here are some 460,000 clones, more than 85% occurring once; the ten biggest clones make up about 4.5%. Sequenced material: peripheral blood. These TCRs come from a woman aged 25 to 45 with acute or convalescent COVID-19.

V is TRBV10-3 and J is TRBJ2-1, with 8 bases identical to TRBD2. The CDR3 extends over 14 amino acids. Unmatched junction bases numbered 5, after V lost 10 bases and J lost 0 bases. Germline V gives CDR1 ENHRY, CDR2 SYGVKD. In nucleotides, the CDR3 is TGTGCCACAAAGCGGGAGAGCTCCTACAATGAGCAGTTCTTC. This codes for CATKRESSYNEQFF.

This clone was detected many times. This chain uses TRBV6-5 with TRBJ2-7, with 9 bases that match TRBD1. The V gene end was trimmed by 6 bases and the J gene end by 5 bases; junction bases not matched to a gene: 11. This CDR3 is built from 15 residues. Germline CDR1 MNHEY, CDR2 SVGAGI. Written as DNA, the CDR3 is TGTGCCAGCAGAGCCCAACAGGGGGCTATAAACGAGCAGTACTTC. Its translation is CASRAQQGAINEQYF.

V and J are TRBV5-4 and TRBJ2-3; the match to TRBD1 covers 7 bases. The CDR3 length is 13 residues. Germline-derived CDR1 and CDR2 are SGHNT and YYREEE (reference sequence). Germline trimming cut 5 bases from V and 6 bases from J; bases unmatched to any gene: 6. CDR3 DNA sequence: TGTGCCAGCAGACCGACAGGGACCGATACGCAGTATTTT. This translates into CASRPTGTDTQYF.

The chain combines TRBV7-8 with TRBJ2-5, with 9 bases that match TRBD1. The CDR3 is made up of 14 amino acids. V shed 6 bases, J shed 4 bases, and the junction held 6 bases outside the gene matches. The germline gives CDR1 SGHVS, CDR2 FQNEAQ. CDR3 nucleotides: TGTGCCAGCAGTCCGACAGGGGGAAGAGAGACCCAGTACTTC. Translation: CASSPTGGRETQYF.

This sequence joins TRBV6-5 and TRBJ2-7, with 10 nucleotides matching TRBD1. From germline, CDR1 is MNHEY and CDR2 SVGAGI. This CDR3 is built from 15 residues. V lost 6 bases to trimming and J lost 3 bases; unmatched junction nucleotides: 8. CDR3 sequence (DNA): TGTGCCAGCAGGGCGGGACAGGGGCTGAACTACGAGCAGTACTTC. It specifies CASRAGQGLNYEQYF.

The chain couples TRBV7-8 to TRBJ2-1, with D perhaps matching TRBD1 (6 bases). The CDR3 has 15 residues. Germline-derived CDR1 and CDR2 are SGHVS and FQNEAQ. The ends were cut back, 3 bases at V and 6 bases at J, with 15 bases in the middle. CDR3 region: CASSFTGNPSNEQFF. For the CDR3, the DNA is TGTGCCAGCAGCTTCACAGGGAATCCTAGCAATGAGCAGTTCTTC. The variable domain in full, with the rest retrieved from reference TRBV7-8 and TRBJ2-1, is GAGVSQSPRYKVAKRGQDVALRCDPISGHVSLFWYQQALGQGPEFLTYFQNEAQLDKSGLPSDRFFAERPEGSVSTLKIQRTQQEDSAVYLCASSFTGNPSNEQFFGPGTRLTVL.

The V call is TRBV2, the J call TRBJ2-3; TRBD1 matches at 8 bases. V shed 6 bases and J 4 bases; nucleotides not matched to a gene: 9. This CDR3 comprises 15 residues. The germline V gene has CDR1 SNHLY and CDR2 FYNNEI. The CDR3, as DNA: TGTGCCAGCAGGGGACAGGTACGAATCCCAGATACGCAGTATTTT. Translated, it gives CASRGQVRIPDTQYF.

This clone has more than one count but fewer than ten. The chain employs TRBV7-9 and TRBJ2-7; 9 bases are a match to TRBD1. Germline assignment: CDR1 SEHNR and CDR2 FQNEAQ (reference sequence). Germline trimming cut 5 bases from V and 3 bases from J; bases unmatched to any gene: 11. The CDR3 has 16 residues. Written as DNA, the CDR3 is TGTGCCAGCAGCGGACGGACAGGGGAAAATCTCTACGAGCAGTACTTC. Amino acids: CASSGRTGENLYEQYF.

The CDR3 region is CASSEKVAQIYGYTF. The CDR3 DNA follows: TGTGCCAGCAGTGAGAAAGTTGCCCAGATCTATGGCTACACCTTC. The chain links TRBV6-1 to TRBJ1-2; D is ambiguous. The V end was cut by 3 bases, the J end by 4 bases, with 15 bases between. Germline values: CDR1 MNHNS, CDR2 SASEGT. This CDR3 has 15 residues.

The CDR3 DNA sequence: TGCAGCGCTAGTAGCGGGGGGGCATACAATGAGCAGTTCTTC. Translated: CSASSGGAYNEQFF. The chain couples TRBV29-1 to TRBJ2-1; 11 nucleotides match TRBD2. This CDR3 has 14 amino acids. V gave up 7 bases and J gave up 4 bases; unmatched junction bases: 6. Germline V lookup: CDR1 SQVTM, CDR2 ANQGSEA.

The chain uses TRBV6-5 and TRBJ1-2; TRBD1 matches at 7 bases. This CDR3 has 12 amino acids. Germline assignment: CDR1 MNHEY and CDR2 SVGAGI. V dropped 8 bases and J dropped 8; count of bases not matched to a gene: 8. CDR3 nucleotide sequence: TGTGCCAGCGCAGGGACAGTCGGCGGCTACACCTTC. The encoded protein is CASAGTVGGYTF.

Here the CDR3 reads CASSPSGGITDTQYF. DNA of the CDR3: TGTGCCAGCAGTCCTAGCGGGGGAATCACAGATACGCAGTATTTT. The chain links TRBV9 to TRBJ2-3; 10 positions match TRBD2. Germline assignment: CDR1 SGDLS and CDR2 YYNGEE. This CDR3 region has 15 residues. V dropped 5 bases and J dropped 2; count of bases not matched to a gene: 5.

The chain is built from TRBV15 and TRBJ2-7; a weak D match, TRBD1 (6 bases). This CDR3 is 15 amino acids long. Germline CDR1 LNHNV, CDR2 YYDKDF (reference sequence). V lost 1 base, J lost 1 base, and 11 bases lay in between. This chain's CDR3 is CATSRGSQGSYEQYF. In DNA form, the CDR3 reads TGTGCCACCAGCAGAGGCAGTCAGGGGTCCTACGAGCAGTACTTC. Drawing the rest from reference TRBV15 and TRBJ2-7, the complete variable domain is DAMVIQNPRYQVTQFGKPVTLSCSQTLNHNVMYWYQQKSSQAPKLLFHYYDKDFNNEADTPDNFQSRRPNTSFCFLDIRSPGLGDTAMYLCATSRGSQGSYEQYFGPGTRLTVT.

The table lists this clone with a few counts. The chain is built from TRBV19 and TRBJ1-4, with D hard to call. CDR3 length equals 16 residues. Germline CDR1 LNHDA, CDR2 SQIVND (reference sequence). V lost 3 bases to trimming and J lost 0 bases, with 11 bases between them. The CDR3 DNA follows: TGTGCCAGTAGTATCAAAAGAGTTGCAACTAATGAAAAACTGTTTTTT. This sequence encodes CASSIKRVATNEKLFF.

The chain couples TRBV27 to TRBJ1-2; TRBD1 might be the D (6 bases). Trimming removed 4 bases from V and 4 bases from J, with 10 bases in between. The length of the CDR3 is 13 residues. Looked up from germline, CDR1 is MNHEY and CDR2 is SMNVEV (reference sequence). CDR3 sequence: CASSSQGGYGYTF. Here the CDR3 DNA reads TGTGCCAGCAGTTCGCAAGGGGGCTATGGCTACACCTTC.

This clone has only a few counts. The chain couples TRBV3-1 (or the pseudogene TRBV3-2) to TRBJ1-3; TRBD1 matches at 7 bases. Unmatched junction bases numbered 9, after V lost 5 bases and J lost 11 bases. This CDR3 comprises 13 residues. Per the germline V gene, CDR1 is LGHDT and CDR2 is YNNKEL (reference sequence). The CDR3 spells CASSLGQAPAIYF. The DNA of the CDR3 is TGTGCCAGCAGCTTAGGACAGGCCCCAGCCATATATTTT.

The chain combines TRBV3-1 (or the pseudogene TRBV3-2) with TRBJ1-6, with TRBD1 identical over 10 bases. The CDR3 has 17 residues. With V trimmed by 3 bases and J by 0 bases, 2 bases remained unmatched. Germline values: CDR1 LGHDT, CDR2 YNNKEL (reference sequence). The DNA of the CDR3 is TGTGCCAGCAGCCAGACAGGGGGCCGCTCCTATAATTCACCCCTCCACTTT. Its translation is CASSQTGGRSYNSPLHF.

The chain combines TRBV4-2 with TRBJ2-5; 8 bases match TRBD2. The CDR3 spans 15 residues. Germline loops: CDR1 LGHNA, CDR2 YNFKEQ. The junction had 5 bases not matched to a gene; V was cut back by 0 bases and J by 5 bases. This chain's CDR3 is CASSQESVAGETQYF. The DNA of the CDR3 is TGTGCCAGCAGCCAAGAAAGCGTAGCGGGGGAGACCCAGTACTTC.

The rearrangement uses TRBV27 and TRBJ1-1; D remains unclear. V lost 3 bases and J lost 1, with 6 bases in between. Germline V lookup: CDR1 MNHEY, CDR2 SMNVEV (reference sequence). CDR3 size: 13 residues. CDR3 nucleotides: TGTGCCAGCAGTTTTACAGCGAACACTGAAGCTTTCTTT. It encodes CASSFTANTEAFF.

The chain combines TRBV7-2 with TRBJ2-5; TRBD2 matches 8 bases. V lost 7 bases to trimming and J lost 4 bases; unmatched junction nucleotides: 11. Germline assignment: CDR1 SGHTA and CDR2 FQGNSA. This CDR3 contains 15 residues. CDR3 amino acids: CASTIRGGGGETQYF. The CDR3 nucleotides are TGTGCCAGCACTATACGGGGGGGAGGAGGAGAGACCCAGTACTTC.

The V call is TRBV28, the J call TRBJ1-6; D remains ambiguous. The length of the CDR3 is 14 residues. The V gene lost 3 bases and the J gene lost 3 bases, with 6 bases spanning the gap. Germline V gene lookup returns CDR1 MDHEN and CDR2 SYDVKM. This CDR3 is CASSLRHYNSPLHF. DNA of the CDR3: TGTGCCAGCAGTTTGAGGCACTATAATTCACCCCTCCACTTT.

The rearrangement uses TRBV14 and TRBJ1-1; D perhaps matches TRBD1 (6 bases). CDR1 is SGHDN, CDR2 FVKESK, per germline. The CDR3 totals 15 residues. Deletions cut 0 bases from V and 0 bases from J, with 8 bases between. The CDR3 region has the DNA TGTGCCAGCAGCCAAGACAGGGGAATGAACACTGAAGCTTTCTTT. It codes for CASSQDRGMNTEAFF.

This chain joins TRBV5-1 and TRBJ2-5, with 10 bases aligning to TRBD2. This CDR3 region has 16 residues. The V gene's germline CDR1 is SGHRS and CDR2 YFSETQ. The J segment lost 1 base and the V segment lost 3 bases, leaving 6 bases of the junction unmatched. The CDR3 loop reads CASSWEIAGGQETQYF. Here the CDR3 DNA reads TGCGCCAGCAGCTGGGAGATAGCGGGGGGCCAAGAGACCCAGTACTTC. Complete variable domain (other parts from reference TRBV5-1 and TRBJ2-5): KAGVTQTPRYLIKTRGQQVTLSCSPISGHRSVSWYQQTPGQGLQFLFEYFSETQRNKGNFPGRFSGRQFSNSRSEMNVSTLELGDSALYLCASSWEIAGGQETQYFGPGTRLLVL.

This chain uses TRBV7-3 with TRBJ1-1; unclear D gene. Germline lookup yields CDR1 SGHTA and CDR2 FQGTGA. The length of the CDR3 is 15 residues. Trimming removed 5 bases from V and 2 bases from J, with 15 bases in between. The CDR3 reads CASSAFGGYNTEAFF. The DNA for the CDR3 is TGTGCCAGCAGCGCTTTTGGAGGGTATAACACTGAAGCTTTCTTT.

The V gene is TRBV2, the J gene TRBJ1-2, with no clear D. Germline V gives CDR1 SNHLY, CDR2 FYNNEI. The CDR3 is 10 residues long. Trimming left V 3 bases short and J 7 bases short, with 3 bases between. The CDR3 is CASSERGYTF. The CDR3 nucleotides read TGTGCCAGCAGTGAGCGTGGCTACACCTTC.

The chain uses TRBV6-6 and TRBJ2-5; 7 bases map to TRBD1. The CDR3 covers 14 residues. V trimming: 5 bases; J trimming: 5 bases; junction bases outside the gene matches: 8. Germline V lookup: CDR1 MNHNY, CDR2 SVGAGI (reference sequence). CDR3 in DNA: TGTGCCAGCAGTCCCCGCCAGGGGGTTGAGACCCAGTACTTC. The encoded protein is CASSPRQGVETQYF.

The V call is TRBV6-6, the J call TRBJ2-1; 7 bases align to TRBD1. With 5 bases clipped from V and 4 bases from J, the junction kept 5 bases outside the gene matches. The CDR3 sequence is 14 residues long. CDR1 and CDR2 (germline): MNHNY, SVGAGI (reference sequence). The CDR3 sequence: CASSDQGEYNEQFF. CDR3 DNA: TGTGCCAGCAGTGACCAGGGGGAATACAATGAGCAGTTCTTC.

The gene calls are TRBV11-2 and TRBJ2-1; the match to TRBD2 covers 15 bases. Trimming at V came to 5 bases and at J to 8 bases, leaving 7 bases not matched to a gene. Germline V gene data show CDR1 as SGHAT and CDR2 as FQNNGV. This CDR3 contains 16 residues. CDR3 loop: CASSRGLAGGHYEQFF. DNA of the CDR3: TGTGCCAGCAGCCGTGGACTAGCGGGGGGGCATTATGAGCAGTTCTTC.

The V gene is TRBV11-3, the J gene TRBJ1-1; D is ambiguous. CDR1 is SGHNT and CDR2 is YENEEA in the germline V gene. The CDR3 runs to 20 residues. V was trimmed by 0 bases and J by 4 bases, leaving 27 bases between them. The CDR3 DNA is TGTGCCAGCAGCTTAGATACACGTCTCTCCCGTACGGAGGTGAGCACTGAAGCTTTCTTT. Its translation is CASSLDTRLSRTEVSTEAFF.